A single sample is the source of the 19 T cell receptor beta chains below, sequenced in a study of blood T cell repertoires in COVID-19. The method was immunoSEQ multiplex PCR; TCRdb's version includes in-frame clones alone and lacks a portion of them. The table has 200,000 to 300,000 clones, over 80% seen once; the top ten hold roughly 3.7%. Sequencing was carried out using peripheral blood. The origin of the receptors is a woman between 35 and 50 years old with acute or convalescent COVID-19.

This chain connects TRBV20-1 to TRBJ1-2; D possibly corresponds to TRBD1 (6 bases). The CDR3 consists of 12 residues. Trimming removed 3 bases from V and 4 bases from J, with 9 bases in between. Germline CDR1 reads DFQATT; CDR2 reads SNEGSKA (reference sequence). The CDR3 loop is CSASQGSYGYTF. Here the CDR3 DNA reads TGCAGTGCTAGTCAGGGGAGCTATGGCTACACCTTC.

CDR3 region: CAIEEGRGNQPQHF. In nucleotides, the CDR3 is TGTGCCATCGAGGAGGGCAGGGGGAATCAGCCCCAGCATTTT. The rearrangement joins TRBV6-5 to TRBJ1-5; 7 bases are shared with TRBD1. CDR1 and CDR2 (germline): MNHEY, SVGAGI. The CDR3 has 14 residues. V shed 10 bases, J shed 4 bases, and the junction held 10 bases outside the gene matches.

This chain uses TRBV4-1 with TRBJ1-2, with no clear D. Germline CDR1 is MGHRA and CDR2 is YSYEKL. The CDR3 contains 15 residues. V lost 6 bases and J 2 bases, leaving 16 bases between the germline ends. CDR3 protein: CASRKTWSVNYGYTF. The CDR3 nucleotides read TGCGCCAGCAGGAAAACGTGGTCAGTAAACTATGGCTACACCTTC.

In DNA form, the CDR3 reads TGTGCCAGCAGTGACTCGAGTCTCGATACGCAGTATTTT. Translation gives CASSDSSLDTQYF. This chain uses TRBV6-4 with TRBJ2-3, with D unclear. The germline gives CDR1 MRHNA, CDR2 SNTAGT. The V end was cut by 0 bases, the J end by 6 bases, with 7 bases between. CDR3 size: 13 residues.

This rearrangement joins TRBV5-4 to TRBJ2-3; 7 bases match TRBD1. The CDR3 sequence is 15 residues long. J was trimmed by 1 base and V by 1 base; bases with no gene match: 3. From germline, CDR1 is SGHNT and CDR2 YYREEE (reference sequence). CDR3 bases: TGTGCCAGCAGCTTGATGGGGACAGGCACAGATACGCAGTATTTT. Translation: CASSLMGTGTDTQYF. The complete variable domain, with remaining parts taken from reference TRBV5-4 and TRBJ2-3, reads ETGVTQSPTHLIKTRGQQVTLRCSSQSGHNTVSWYQQALGQGPQFIFQYYREEENGRGNFPPRFSGLQFPNYSSELNVNALELDDSALYLCASSLMGTGTDTQYFGPGTRLTVL.

The V and J genes are TRBV6-5 and TRBJ2-2; no definite D call. The germline V gene has CDR1 MNHEY and CDR2 SVGAGI. This CDR3 has 11 residues. Trimming stripped 6 bases from V and 7 bases from J, with 6 bases between. CDR3 sequence reads: CASRTGGELFF. The CDR3 nucleotides are TGTGCCAGCAGAACTGGCGGGGAGCTGTTTTTT.

The V and J genes are TRBV27 and TRBJ2-7; 8 nucleotides agree with TRBD1. V gave up 2 bases and J gave up 2 bases; unmatched junction bases: 2. Per germline, CDR1 MNHEY and CDR2 SMNVEV (reference sequence). This CDR3 has 14 amino acids. CDR3 coding DNA: TGTGCCAGCAGTTTAGACAGGGGAACCTACGAGCAGTACGTC. Residues: CASSLDRGTYEQYV.

V gene TRBV4-1 combines with J gene TRBJ2-1; TRBD2 matches 10 bases. This CDR3 spans 16 amino acids. V lost 0 bases and J lost 10; bases outside the gene matches: 9. In germline, CDR1 is MGHRA, CDR2 YSYEKL. CDR3 DNA: TGCGCCAGCAGCCAAGACGGGGTAGCGGGGGGCCCCGAGCAGTTCTTC. Translation: CASSQDGVAGGPEQFF.

The chain links TRBV5-6 to TRBJ2-7; 7 positions agree with TRBD1. The CDR3 spans 13 residues. After removal of 5 bases from V and 5 bases from J, the junction contained 7 bases not matched to a gene. The germline gives CDR1 SGHDT, CDR2 YYEEEE. The CDR3: CASSYDRVHEQYV. The CDR3 region has the DNA TGTGCCAGCAGTTACGACAGGGTCCACGAGCAGTACGTC.

CDR3 loop: CASSESVGGTEAFF. Here the CDR3 DNA reads TGTGCCAGCAGTGAATCTGTGGGGGGCACTGAAGCTTTCTTT. This sequence joins TRBV25-1 and TRBJ1-1; tentatively, D is TRBD1 (5 bases). The germline V gene has CDR1 MGHDK and CDR2 SYGVNS. There are 14 residues in the CDR3. The V gene lost 1 base and the J gene lost 4 bases, with 10 bases spanning the gap. Full variable domain (outside the CDR3, taken from reference TRBV25-1 and TRBJ1-1): EADIYQTPRYLVIGTGKKITLECSQTMGHDKMYWYQQDPGMELHLIHYSYGVNSTEKGDLSSESTVSRIRTEHFPLTLESARPSHTSQYLCASSESVGGTEAFFGQGTRLTVV.

The chain couples TRBV6-5 to TRBJ1-5; D is undetermined. In germline, CDR1 is MNHEY, CDR2 SVGAGI. The germline V and J ends were trimmed by 5 bases and 3 bases, with 11 bases remaining between them. There are 14 residues in the CDR3. The CDR3 loop is CASSTGSFNQPQHF. The CDR3 DNA sequence: TGTGCCAGCAGTACCGGGAGCTTCAATCAGCCCCAGCATTTT.

The chain links TRBV9 to TRBJ2-2, with 10 bases that match TRBD2. The germline CDR1 and CDR2 sequences are SGDLS and YYNGEE. The ends lost 4 bases at V and 7 bases at J; junction bases unmatched: 10. This CDR3 contains 16 residues. CDR3 sequence (DNA): TGTGCCAGCAGCTCAAGCGGGGGGGCCCTCTTCGGGGAGCTGTTTTTT. Amino acid sequence: CASSSSGGALFGELFF. Complete variable domain (other parts from reference TRBV9 and TRBJ2-2): DSGVTQTPKHLITATGQRVTLRCSPRSGDLSVYWYQQSLDQGLQFLIQYYNGEERAKGNILERFSAQQFPDLHSELNLSSLELGDSALYFCASSSSGGALFGELFFGEGSRLTVL.

V is TRBV4-2 and J is TRBJ2-1, with D unresolved. The CDR3 loop spans 15 amino acids. CDR1 LGHNA and CDR2 YNFKEQ come from the germline V gene. Trimming shortened V by 0 bases and J by 3 bases, and 9 bases separated the two germline ends. This CDR3 reads CASSQDLPSYNEQFF. DNA for the CDR3: TGTGCCAGCAGCCAAGATCTTCCTAGCTACAATGAGCAGTTCTTC.

The rearrangement joins TRBV15 to TRBJ1-6; 7 bases fit TRBD1. With 1 base clipped from V and 7 bases from J, the junction kept 10 bases outside the gene matches. Germline lookup yields CDR1 LNHNV and CDR2 YYDKDF (reference sequence). The CDR3 contains 17 residues. The CDR3 coding sequence is TGTGCCACCAGCAGAGTATCGGGAGGGGGCCCCAATTCACCCCTCCACTTT. It is translated as CATSRVSGGGPNSPLHF.

This clone was seen more than once but under ten times. The chain couples TRBV5-1 to TRBJ1-1; perhaps TRBD1 as D (5 bases). The CDR3 extends over 16 amino acids. Germline V gene sequence: CDR1 SGHRS, CDR2 YFSETQ. Trimming took 1 base from V and 1 from J, leaving 14 bases between them. Here the CDR3 DNA reads TGCGCCAGCAGCTTGATTGTCGGAGGGGCGAACACTGAAGCTTTCTTT. Translating gives CASSLIVGGANTEAFF.

The CDR3, as DNA: TGTGCCAGCAGTTTGGGACAGGGGTTACCCACAGATACGCAGTATTTT. Its translation is CASSLGQGLPTDTQYF. The chain couples TRBV28 to TRBJ2-3; TRBD1 matches at 10 bases. Germline values: CDR1 MDHEN, CDR2 SYDVKM. After removal of 3 bases from V and 2 bases from J, the junction contained 5 bases not matched to a gene. The CDR3 is 16 residues long. The entire variable domain, with the rest obtained from reference TRBV28 and TRBJ2-3, is as follows: DVKVTQSSRYLVKRTGEKVFLECVQDMDHENMFWYRQDPGLGLRLIYFSYDVKMKEKGDIPEGYSVSREKKERFSLILESASTNQTSMYLCASSLGQGLPTDTQYFGPGTRLTVL.

This clone has only one observation. V is TRBV9 and J is TRBJ2-5; 11 nucleotides align to TRBD1. The trim removed 0 bases at V and 3 bases at J, leaving 4 bases unmatched. The CDR3 contains 16 residues. The V gene's germline CDR1 is SGDLS and CDR2 YYNGEE. The CDR3, as DNA: TGTGCCAGCAGCGTAGAAGCGGGACAGGGGGAAGAGACCCAGTACTTC. It translates to CASSVEAGQGEETQYF.

The genes are TRBV6-5 and TRBJ1-1; no reliable D call. CDR1 is MNHEY and CDR2 is SVGAGI in the germline V gene. V was trimmed by 8 bases and J by 0 bases, leaving 13 bases between them. The CDR3 runs 14 residues. The CDR3 here is CASGPVVLNTEAFF. The DNA of the CDR3 is TGTGCCAGCGGGCCTGTTGTCCTGAACACTGAAGCTTTCTTT.

The CDR3 loop reads CSASAADRYFEAFF. The CDR3, as DNA: TGCAGTGCTAGTGCTGCCGACAGGTACTTTGAAGCTTTCTTT. The chain links TRBV20-1 to TRBJ1-1; a possible D gene is TRBD1 (6 bases). CDR1 is DFQATT, CDR2 SNEGSKA, per germline (reference sequence). Trimming removed 3 bases from V and 7 bases from J, with 18 bases in between. The CDR3 has 14 amino acids.